The TCR beta chain described here comes from a study of blood T cell repertoires in COVID-19. Assay used: immunoSEQ multiplex PCR; TCRdb lists only in-frame clones, some missing. This sample has roughly 240,000 clones, with 87% found just once. Adults between roughly 18 and 95 years of age took part from about two dozen US areas. The CDR3 runs 14 residues. Germline CDR1 reads LNHDA; CDR2 reads SQIVND (reference sequence). The V end lost 10 bases, the J end lost 4 bases, and 16 bases lay between the germline ends. This receptor was obtained from a woman in her thirties with acute COVID-19. The chain joins TRBV19 to TRBJ2-2; perhaps TRBD1 as D (6 bases). Sequenced: PBMCs or T cells enriched from blood (not recorded which). The CDR3 DNA reads TGTGCCATATCACAGGGTCGCGGCACCGGGGAGCTGTTTTTT. Translated, it gives CAISQGRGTGELFF. Complete variable domain (other parts from reference TRBV19 and TRBJ2-2): DGGITQSPKYLFRKEGQNVTLSCEQNLNHDAMYWYRQDPGQGLRLIYYSQIVNDFQKGDIAEGYSVSREKKESFPLTVTSAQKNPTAFYLCAISQGRGTGELFFGEGSRLTVL.